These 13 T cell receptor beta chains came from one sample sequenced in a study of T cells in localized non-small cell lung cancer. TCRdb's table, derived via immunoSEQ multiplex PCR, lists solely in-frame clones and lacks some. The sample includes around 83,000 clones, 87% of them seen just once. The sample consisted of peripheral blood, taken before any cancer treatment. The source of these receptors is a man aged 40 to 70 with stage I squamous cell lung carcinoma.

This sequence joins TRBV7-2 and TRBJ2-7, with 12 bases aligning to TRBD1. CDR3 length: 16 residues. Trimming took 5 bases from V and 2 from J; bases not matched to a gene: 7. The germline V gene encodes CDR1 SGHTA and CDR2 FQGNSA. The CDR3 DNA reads TGTGCCAGCAGCCCTAGGGGGACAGGGGGCACCTACGAGCAGTACTTC. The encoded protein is CASSPRGTGGTYEQYF.

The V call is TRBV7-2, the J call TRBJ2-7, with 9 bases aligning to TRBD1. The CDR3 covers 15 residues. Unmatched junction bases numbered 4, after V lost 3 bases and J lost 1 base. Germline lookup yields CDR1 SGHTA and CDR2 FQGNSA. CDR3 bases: TGTGCCAGCAGCTTCGGGGACAGGGCTTCCTACGAGCAGTACTTC. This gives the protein CASSFGDRASYEQYF.

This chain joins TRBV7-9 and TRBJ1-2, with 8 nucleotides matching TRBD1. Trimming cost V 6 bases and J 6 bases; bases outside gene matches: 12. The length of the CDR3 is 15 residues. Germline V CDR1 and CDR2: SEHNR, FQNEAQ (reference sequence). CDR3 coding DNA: TGTGCCAGCAGTGCGCTCGGGACAGGAGCTGATGGCTACACCTTC. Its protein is CASSALGTGADGYTF.

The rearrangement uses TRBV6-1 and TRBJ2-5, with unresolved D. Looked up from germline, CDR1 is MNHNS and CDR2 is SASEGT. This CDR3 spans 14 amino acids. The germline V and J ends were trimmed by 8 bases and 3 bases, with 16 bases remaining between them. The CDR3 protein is CASVGDLGEETQYF. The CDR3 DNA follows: TGTGCCAGCGTTGGTGATCTAGGTGAAGAGACCCAGTACTTC.

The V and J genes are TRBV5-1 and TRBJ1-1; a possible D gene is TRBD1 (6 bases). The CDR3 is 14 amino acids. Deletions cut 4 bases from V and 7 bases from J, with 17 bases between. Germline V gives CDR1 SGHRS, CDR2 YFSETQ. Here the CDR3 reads CASSVLGGDGEAFF. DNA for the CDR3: TGCGCCAGCAGCGTTTTAGGGGGGGATGGTGAAGCTTTCTTT.

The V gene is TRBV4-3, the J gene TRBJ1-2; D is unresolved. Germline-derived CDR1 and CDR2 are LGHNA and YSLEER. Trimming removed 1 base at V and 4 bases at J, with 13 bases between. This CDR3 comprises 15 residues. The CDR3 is CASSQGTAGSYGYTF. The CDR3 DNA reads TGCGCCAGCAGCCAAGGAACAGCTGGCTCCTATGGCTACACCTTC.

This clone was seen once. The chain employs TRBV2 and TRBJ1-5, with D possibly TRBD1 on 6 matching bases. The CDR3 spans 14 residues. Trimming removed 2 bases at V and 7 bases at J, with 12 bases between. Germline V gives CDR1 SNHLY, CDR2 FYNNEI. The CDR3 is CASSEQGGGQPQHF. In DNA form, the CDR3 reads TGTGCCAGCAGTGAACAAGGGGGAGGACAGCCCCAGCATTTT. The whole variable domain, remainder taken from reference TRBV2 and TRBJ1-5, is EPEVTQTPSHQVTQMGQEVILRCVPISNHLYFYWYRQILGQKVEFLVSFYNNEISEKSEIFDDQFSVERPDGSNFTLKIRSTKLEDSAMYFCASSEQGGGQPQHFGDGTRLSIL.

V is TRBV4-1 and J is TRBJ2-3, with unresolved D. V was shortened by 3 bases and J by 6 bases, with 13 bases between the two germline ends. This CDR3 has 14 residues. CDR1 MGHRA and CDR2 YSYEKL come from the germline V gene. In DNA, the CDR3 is TGCGCCAGCAGCCAGGCGGTCCGCAGGGATACGCAGTATTTT. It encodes CASSQAVRRDTQYF.

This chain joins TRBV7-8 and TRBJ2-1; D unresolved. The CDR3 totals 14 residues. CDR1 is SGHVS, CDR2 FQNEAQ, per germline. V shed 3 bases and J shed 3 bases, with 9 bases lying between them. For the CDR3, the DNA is TGTGCCAGCAGCTTTGCCAGATTCTACAATGAGCAGTTCTTC. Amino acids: CASSFARFYNEQFF. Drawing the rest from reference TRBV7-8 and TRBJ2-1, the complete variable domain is GAGVSQSPRYKVAKRGQDVALRCDPISGHVSLFWYQQALGQGPEFLTYFQNEAQLDKSGLPSDRFFAERPEGSVSTLKIQRTQQEDSAVYLCASSFARFYNEQFFGPGTRLTVL.

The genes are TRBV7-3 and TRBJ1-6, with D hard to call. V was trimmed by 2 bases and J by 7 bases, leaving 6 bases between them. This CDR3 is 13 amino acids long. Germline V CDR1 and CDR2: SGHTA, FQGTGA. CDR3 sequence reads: CASSLRENSPLHF. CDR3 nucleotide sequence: TGTGCCAGCAGCTTACGGGAAAATTCACCCCTCCACTTT.

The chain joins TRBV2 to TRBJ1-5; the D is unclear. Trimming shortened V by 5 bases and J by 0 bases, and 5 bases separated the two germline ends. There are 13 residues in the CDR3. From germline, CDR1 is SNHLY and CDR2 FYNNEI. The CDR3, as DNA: TGTGCCAGCAGTCCAAATAGCAATCAGCCCCAGCATTTT. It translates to CASSPNSNQPQHF. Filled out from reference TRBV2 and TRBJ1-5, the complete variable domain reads EPEVTQTPSHQVTQMGQEVILRCVPISNHLYFYWYRQILGQKVEFLVSFYNNEISEKSEIFDDQFSVERPDGSNFTLKIRSTKLEDSAMYFCASSPNSNQPQHFGDGTRLSIL.

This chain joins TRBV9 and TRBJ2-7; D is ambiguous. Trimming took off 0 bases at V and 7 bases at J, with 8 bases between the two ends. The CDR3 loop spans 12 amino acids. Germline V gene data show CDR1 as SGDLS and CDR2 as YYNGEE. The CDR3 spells CASSVEQTEQYF. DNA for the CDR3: TGTGCCAGCAGCGTAGAACAGACTGAGCAGTACTTC.

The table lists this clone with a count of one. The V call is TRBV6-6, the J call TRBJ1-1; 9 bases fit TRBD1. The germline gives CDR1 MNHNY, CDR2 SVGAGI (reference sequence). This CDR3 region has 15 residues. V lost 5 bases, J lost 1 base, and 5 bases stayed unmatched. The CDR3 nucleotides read TGTGCCAGCAGTCAACAGGGGGCCGGGAACACTGAAGCTTTCTTT. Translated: CASSQQGAGNTEAFF.